The rows below give T cell receptor beta chains drawn from one sample of a study of blood T cell repertoires in COVID-19. Clones were sequenced by immunoSEQ multiplex PCR, and TCRdb holds only the in-frame ones, with some missing. The table shows fewer than 350,000 clones, with under 90% occurring only once. The sample consisted of PBMCs or T cells enriched from blood (not recorded which). These receptors originate from a man aged 60 to 69 who had recovered from COVID-19. Each CDR3 is given with its conserved first and last residue. Each record gives: V gene, J gene, clone size, D gene, CDR3 DNA, CDR3 protein. D genes are given only for firm matches. The size field is filled for only some rows; it gives once, few, many or a size class.

TRBV11-2	TRBJ1-2	.	TRBD1	TGTGCCAGCACAGGGACAGGCTTAAACTATGGCTACACCTTC	CASTGTGLNYGYTF
TRBV7-9	TRBJ1-2	.	TRBD1	TGTGCCAGCAGCTTAGAGGGACAGGCGGTTGTCTACACCTTC	CASSLEGQAVVYTF
TRBV28	TRBJ1-5	few	.	TGTGCCAGCAGTTTATCGACAGGATCAGGCCAGCCCCAGCATTTT	CASSLSTGSGQPQHF
TRBV7-2	TRBJ1-5	.	.	TGTGCCAGCAGCTTAGTCGGCAGGGAAAGCAATCAGCCCCAGCATTTT	CASSLVGRESNQPQHF
TRBV7-2	TRBJ2-7	.	TRBD1	TGTGCCAGCAGCTTCCGGGACAGGGAATACGAGCAGTACTTC	CASSFRDREYEQYF
TRBV2	TRBJ1-5	.	.	TGTGCCAGCAAGGTAGACAACAATCAGCTCCAGCATTTT	CASKVDNNQLQHF
TRBV27	TRBJ2-7	.	.	TGTGCCAGCAGTTTATTAGCGGTAGCGGCCCGGGGCTACGAGCAGTACTTC	CASSLLAVAARGYEQYF
TRBV7-2	TRBJ1-2	.	TRBD1	TGTGCCAGCAGCTTCAGAAGACAGGGGGCGGTGGATGGCTACACCTTC	CASSFRRQGAVDGYTF
TRBV5-1	TRBJ2-1	once	.	TGCGCCAGCAGCTTGAGAGGGGAGGTGTACAATGAGCAGTTCTTC	CASSLRGEVYNEQFF
TRBV3-1/TRBV3-2	TRBJ2-2	.	.	TGTGCCAGCAGCCCCATGGTAGGGGAAAACACCGGGGAGCTGTTTTTT	CASSPMVGENTGELFF
TRBV30	TRBJ1-1	once	.	TGTGCCTGGGGGAGGGTCAACACTGAAGCTTTCTTT	CAWGRVNTEAFF
TRBV6-5	TRBJ1-2	.	.	TGTGCCAGCAGGGCCCCCGGGGGGAGTGGCTACACCTTC	CASRAPGGSGYTF
TRBV11-2	TRBJ2-7	.	.	TGTGTCAGCAGCTTAGTTCTTTCAGGGTTGCACTTC	CVSSLVLSGLHF
TRBV5-1	TRBJ1-5	.	.	TGCGCCAGCAGCTTCGGTTCCAATCAGCCCCAGCATTTT	CASSFGSNQPQHF
TRBV11-2	TRBJ2-3	.	.	TGTGCCAGCAGCTTAGTGCCGGGACTCAGCACAGATACGCAGTATTTT	CASSLVPGLSTDTQYF
TRBV5-1	TRBJ2-7	once	.	TGCGCCAGCAGCGACGATTCAGGGTATGAGCAGTACTTC	CASSDDSGYEQYF
TRBV6-2/TRBV6-3	TRBJ2-3	.	TRBD1	TGTGCCAGCAGCGGACAGGGTGGCGATACGCAGTATTTT	CASSGQGGDTQYF
TRBV5-4	TRBJ2-3	.	.	TGTGCCAGCAGTACGACTAGCACAGATACGCAGTATTTT	CASSTTSTDTQYF
TRBV10-3	TRBJ1-1	.	TRBD1	TGTGCCATCGGGGGGACAGCGAACACTGAAGCTTTCTTT	CAIGGTANTEAFF
TRBV4-1	TRBJ1-1	.	.	TGCGCCAGCAGCCAAGGCCCAGGCTACACTGAAGCTTTCTTT	CASSQGPGYTEAFF
TRBV4-1	TRBJ1-2	.	.	TGCGCCAGCAGCCAAGCGGGAGCCGTCCTTAACTATGGCTACACCTTC	CASSQAGAVLNYGYTF
TRBV9	TRBJ2-1	.	.	TGTGCCAGCAGCGTAGTAGCGGCGCATGAGCAGTTCTTC	CASSVVAAHEQFF
TRBV6-1	TRBJ2-7	.	TRBD1	TGTGCCAGCAGTGAAGGTGGGACAGGATCCTACGAGCAGTACTTC	CASSEGGTGSYEQYF
TRBV14	TRBJ2-1	.	.	TGTGCCAGCAGCCAATCCGGGGTCTACAATGAGCAGTTCTTC	CASSQSGVYNEQFF
TRBV6-2/TRBV6-3	TRBJ2-2	.	.	TGTGCCAGCAGTCGTAGCGGGAACACCGGGGAGCTGTTTTTT	CASSRSGNTGELFF